Shown below are 29 T cell receptor beta chains from a single sample sequenced in a study of T cell repertoires in cytomegalovirus infection. One entry per CDR3 protein results from TCRdb running MiXCR on the reads. This table holds about 490,000 distinct CDR3 sequences, about a quarter found once. Sequenced: PBMCs. Source of these receptors: a human donor in good health (CMV status not recorded). Some clones in this sample may be carry-over from other donors' samples.

J is TRBJ2-7 and V is TRBV4-3, with D tentatively TRBD1 (6 bases). Germline V gene data show CDR1 as LGHNA and CDR2 as YSLEER. The CDR3 is 15 residues long. The V end lost 0 bases, the J end lost 2 bases, and 11 bases lay between the germline ends. The CDR3 loop is CASSQDVRQAYEQYF. The CDR3 DNA sequence: TGCGCCAGCAGCCAAGACGTTCGACAGGCCTACGAGCAGTACTTC.

This clonotype has a count of ten or more. This sequence joins TRBV7-2 and TRBJ2-1; no definite D call. The germline gives CDR1 SGHTA, CDR2 FQGNSA. The CDR3 totals 13 residues. V was shortened by 1 base and J by 6 bases, with 7 bases between the two germline ends. This CDR3 reads CASSLEVGNEQFF. CDR3 in DNA: TGTGCCAGCAGCTTAGAGGTAGGCAATGAGCAGTTCTTC.

The V gene is TRBV6-2 or TRBV6-3, the J gene TRBJ2-1, with 13 bases fitting TRBD2. V gave up 2 bases and J gave up 7 bases; unmatched junction bases: 14. This CDR3 region has 19 residues. Germline assignment: CDR1 MNHEY and CDR2 SVGEGT. The CDR3 DNA sequence: TGTGCCAGCAGTTACGCCCGGGGCAGACTAGCGGGGGGAACTAATGAGCAGTTCTTC. This sequence encodes CASSYARGRLAGGTNEQFF.

This clonotype showed up many times. CDR3 in DNA: TGTGCCAGCAGACAAGACAGGGACCTGAACACTGAAGCTTTCTTT. It specifies CASRQDRDLNTEAFF. This chain connects TRBV12-3 or TRBV12-4 to TRBJ1-1; 7 positions match TRBD1. The CDR3 covers 15 residues. V dropped 6 bases and J dropped 0; count of bases not matched to a gene: 7.

The V and J genes are TRBV20-1 and TRBJ1-2; D is ambiguous. Germline CDR1 DFQATT, CDR2 SNEGSKA (reference sequence). This CDR3 contains 13 residues. Trimming left V 3 bases short and J 3 bases short, with 11 bases between. The CDR3 sequence is CSASLVVDYGYTF. The CDR3 DNA is TGCAGTGCTAGCCTGGTGGTAGACTATGGCTACACCTTC.

DNA for the CDR3: TGTGCCTGGAGTGGAAGGCCCGGGAACACTGAAGCTTTCTTT. This translates into CAWSGRPGNTEAFF. V is TRBV30 and J is TRBJ1-1; unclear D gene. The CDR3 runs to 14 residues. CDR1 GTSNPN and CDR2 SVGIG come from the germline V gene (reference sequence). The V and J ends lost 1 base and 1 base respectively, with 10 bases between them.

In this sample, this clonotype turned up many times. The genes are TRBV7-2 and TRBJ2-1; TRBD2 aligns across 8 bases. After removal of 2 bases from V and 0 bases from J, the junction contained 12 bases not matched to a gene. This CDR3 is 19 amino acids long. The germline V gene encodes CDR1 SGHTA and CDR2 FQGNSA. The CDR3 reads CASSLSSGQGLGSYNEQFF. The CDR3, as DNA: TGTGCCAGCAGCTTATCATCTGGGCAGGGACTAGGCTCCTACAATGAGCAGTTCTTC.

This clonotype was recorded many times. The chain joins TRBV7-2 to TRBJ2-1, with D uncertain. Trimming stripped 1 base from V and 6 bases from J, with 10 bases between. CDR1 is SGHTA and CDR2 is FQGNSA in the germline V gene. This CDR3 is built from 14 residues. This CDR3 is CASSLGSRGNEQFF. In DNA form, the CDR3 reads TGTGCCAGCAGCTTAGGGTCCAGAGGCAATGAGCAGTTCTTC.

V and J are TRBV20-1 and TRBJ1-1, with 9 bases aligning to TRBD1. J gave up 11 bases and V 0 bases, and 13 bases lay outside the gene matches. This CDR3 has 15 amino acids. Germline V lookup: CDR1 DFQATT, CDR2 SNEGSKA (reference sequence). The DNA for the CDR3 is TGCAGTGCTAGAGATCTATTTAGGACAGGGGTATTGGCTTTCTTT. This sequence encodes CSARDLFRTGVLAFF.

This clonotype was detected only a few times. This chain links TRBV6-5 with TRBJ2-7; 7 nucleotides match TRBD2. V was pared by 0 bases and J by 3 bases, with 8 bases of the junction left unmatched. Germline V gene lookup returns CDR1 MNHEY and CDR2 SVGAGI. This CDR3 region has 16 residues. In nucleotides, the CDR3 is TGTGCCAGCAGTTACTCGAACGGGAGGAGGGACTACGAGCAGTACGTC. It codes for CASSYSNGRRDYEQYV.

V is TRBV30 and J is TRBJ2-7, with TRBD1 matching 10 bases. This CDR3 has 14 amino acids. V trimming: 3 bases; J trimming: 2 bases; junction bases outside the gene matches: 4. In germline, CDR1 is GTSNPN, CDR2 SVGIG (reference sequence). The CDR3 reads CAWRSGTGAYEQYF. CDR3 DNA sequence: TGTGCCTGGAGAAGCGGGACAGGGGCCTACGAGCAGTACTTC.

The chain couples TRBV28 to TRBJ1-1; D possibly corresponds to TRBD1 (6 bases). Trimming took off 5 bases at V and 9 bases at J, with 25 bases between the two ends. The CDR3 runs 16 residues. Germline V CDR1 and CDR2: MDHEN, SYDVKM. The CDR3 coding sequence is TGTGCCAGCAGTCCTGTCCCCAATCGTCCGGGGGCGCAAGCTTTCTTT. This codes for CASSPVPNRPGAQAFF.

There are a few counts of this clonotype. The CDR3, as DNA: TGTGCCAGCAGCCTAAGACTAGCATCTACAAATTCCAATGAGCAGTTCTTC. It encodes CASSLRLASTNSNEQFF. V is TRBV7-6 and J is TRBJ2-1; 7 bases map to TRBD2. Germline assignment: CDR1 SGHVS and CDR2 FNYEAQ. There are 17 residues in the CDR3. With 5 bases clipped from V and 6 bases from J, the junction kept 16 bases outside the gene matches.

The table lists this clonotype with a few counts. The V and J genes are TRBV12-3 or TRBV12-4 and TRBJ1-2, with TRBD1 matching 10 bases. J gave up 8 bases and V 5 bases, and 5 bases lay outside the gene matches. There are 13 residues in the CDR3. CDR3 in amino acids: CASSPGTGVGYTF. The CDR3 DNA reads as TGTGCCAGCAGTCCTGGGACAGGGGTGGGCTACACCTTC.

This clonotype was detected only a few times. The gene calls are TRBV7-3 and TRBJ2-3, with D unresolved. This CDR3 region has 11 residues. CDR1 SGHTA and CDR2 FQGTGA come from the germline V gene. Between the trimmed V and J ends, which lost 8 bases and 3 bases, there was a span of 6 bases. The CDR3 DNA is TGTGCCAGCGGGAATACAGATACGCAGTATTTT. Translation gives CASGNTDTQYF.

The gene calls are TRBV27 and TRBJ2-1; 9 bases line up with TRBD2. This CDR3 region has 13 residues. V shed 2 bases, J shed 10 bases, and the junction held 3 bases outside the gene matches. The germline V gene has CDR1 MNHEY and CDR2 SMNVEV (reference sequence). CDR3 sequence reads: CASSLGTSGEQFF. CDR3 bases: TGTGCCAGCAGTTTAGGAACTAGCGGGGAGCAGTTCTTC.

The chain employs TRBV10-3 and TRBJ2-1; 7 bases align to TRBD1. The V gene end was trimmed by 7 bases and the J gene end by 6 bases; junction bases not matched to a gene: 12. The length of the CDR3 is 15 residues. The germline V gene has CDR1 ENHRY and CDR2 SYGVKD. CDR3 sequence (DNA): TGTGCCATCATGGAAGAGGGGGCCCTTGCCAATGAGCAGTTCTTC. This encodes CAIMEEGALANEQFF.

This clonotype was detected only a few times. The chain carries TRBV27 and TRBJ1-1; D is uncertain. V lost 7 bases and J lost 1, with 16 bases in between. Germline CDR1 is MNHEY and CDR2 is SMNVEV (reference sequence). CDR3 length: 15 residues. This CDR3 is CASIPAGWKNTEAFF. CDR3 DNA sequence: TGTGCCAGCATCCCGGCGGGTTGGAAGAACACTGAAGCTTTCTTT.

The chain joins TRBV23-1 to TRBJ1-5; D uncertain. TRBV23-1 qualifies as an ORF whose function is uncertain. Trimming stripped 0 bases from V and 3 bases from J, with 9 bases between. The length of the CDR3 is 15 residues. The CDR3 sequence: CASSQSGGFNQPQHF. The CDR3 nucleotides read TGCGCCAGCAGTCAATCTGGCGGGTTCAATCAGCCCCAGCATTTT.

This clonotype was observed a few times. This chain connects TRBV20-1 to TRBJ2-1, with 10 nucleotides matching TRBD2. Germline lookup yields CDR1 DFQATT and CDR2 SNEGSKA (reference sequence). The CDR3 loop spans 17 amino acids. V shed 0 bases and J 10 bases; nucleotides not matched to a gene: 15. This chain's CDR3 is CSARESGASGSLREQFF. The DNA of the CDR3 is TGCAGTGCTAGAGAATCGGGGGCTAGCGGGAGTCTACGAGAGCAGTTCTTC.

The chain's CDR3 is CASSLSRYYEQYV. In nucleotides, the CDR3 is TGTGCCAGCAGCTTATCCCGCTACTACGAGCAGTACGTC. The rearrangement joins TRBV13 to TRBJ2-7; D is ambiguous. V shed 2 bases and J shed 3 bases, with 8 bases lying between them. Germline V gene sequence: CDR1 PRHDT, CDR2 FYEKMQ (reference sequence). The CDR3 runs 13 residues.

The sample holds a few counts of this clonotype. The chain uses TRBV6-2 or TRBV6-3 and TRBJ2-1, with no clear D. The germline V gene has CDR1 MNHEY and CDR2 SVGEGT. The ends were cut back, 3 bases at V and 4 bases at J, with 4 bases in the middle. The CDR3 runs 12 residues. The CDR3 here is CASSYKYNEQFF. CDR3 nucleotides: TGTGCCAGCAGTTATAAGTACAATGAGCAGTTCTTC.

V is TRBV4-3 and J is TRBJ1-1; D is perhaps TRBD1 (5 bases). Germline V CDR1 and CDR2: LGHNA, YSLEER. The CDR3 totals 16 residues. Trimming took 0 bases from V and 1 from J, leaving 12 bases between them. The CDR3 region is CASSQDLQRGNTEAFF. The CDR3 bases are TGCGCCAGCAGCCAAGATCTTCAGAGGGGGAACACTGAAGCTTTCTTT.

This clonotype was counted a few times. The gene calls are TRBV15 and TRBJ1-4; no clear D gene. This CDR3 contains 14 residues. V was pared by 3 bases and J by 13 bases, with 18 bases between. The germline gives CDR1 LNHNV, CDR2 YYDKDF (reference sequence). The CDR3 loop reads CATSSVPEGGGLFF. The CDR3 DNA reads TGTGCCACCAGCAGTGTTCCCGAGGGCGGAGGACTGTTTTTT.

The rearrangement joins TRBV27 to TRBJ1-6; possibly TRBD1 for D (6 bases). The CDR3 is 14 amino acids. From germline, CDR1 is MNHEY and CDR2 SMNVEV (reference sequence). The germline V and J ends were trimmed by 8 bases and 11 bases, with 19 bases remaining between them. The CDR3 is CASGQIPYAAPLHF. Written as DNA, the CDR3 is TGTGCCAGCGGACAGATCCCTTACGCGGCACCCCTCCACTTT.

The J gene is TRBJ1-4, the V gene TRBV20-1, with unresolved D. This CDR3 is 13 amino acids long. Germline V gene data show CDR1 as DFQATT and CDR2 as SNEGSKA (reference sequence). V lost 3 bases, J lost 0 bases, and 5 bases lay in between. The CDR3 region is CSARRTTNEKLFF. CDR3 DNA: TGCAGTGCTAGGCGGACAACTAATGAAAAACTGTTTTTT.

This chain links TRBV20-1 with TRBJ2-7; weak D call: TRBD2 (6 bases). CDR1 and CDR2 from the germline V gene are DFQATT and SNEGSKA (reference sequence). The CDR3 is made up of 13 amino acids. V lost 6 bases and J 2 bases, leaving 14 bases between the germline ends. The CDR3 loop is CSARPGATYEQYF. The CDR3 DNA follows: TGCAGTGCCAGGCCGGGAGCCACCTACGAGCAGTACTTC.

The chain is built from TRBV28 and TRBJ2-1, with D perhaps given as TRBD1 or TRBD2 (5 bases each). Germline lookup yields CDR1 MDHEN and CDR2 SYDVKM. The CDR3 has 15 amino acids. Trimming took 7 bases from V and 4 from J, leaving 17 bases between them. The DNA of the CDR3 is TGTGCCAGCACCGGATACGGGGCGGGTTACAATGAGCAGTTCTTC. It yields the protein CASTGYGAGYNEQFF.

This clonotype was recorded a few times. This chain connects TRBV7-2 to TRBJ1-2; 7 bases map to TRBD1. With 5 bases clipped from V and 4 bases from J, the junction kept 7 bases outside the gene matches. The CDR3 is made up of 14 amino acids. Germline CDR1 reads SGHTA; CDR2 reads FQGNSA. The CDR3 sequence is CASSPGQPSYGYTF. In DNA, the CDR3 is TGTGCCAGCAGCCCGGGACAGCCCTCCTATGGCTACACCTTC.